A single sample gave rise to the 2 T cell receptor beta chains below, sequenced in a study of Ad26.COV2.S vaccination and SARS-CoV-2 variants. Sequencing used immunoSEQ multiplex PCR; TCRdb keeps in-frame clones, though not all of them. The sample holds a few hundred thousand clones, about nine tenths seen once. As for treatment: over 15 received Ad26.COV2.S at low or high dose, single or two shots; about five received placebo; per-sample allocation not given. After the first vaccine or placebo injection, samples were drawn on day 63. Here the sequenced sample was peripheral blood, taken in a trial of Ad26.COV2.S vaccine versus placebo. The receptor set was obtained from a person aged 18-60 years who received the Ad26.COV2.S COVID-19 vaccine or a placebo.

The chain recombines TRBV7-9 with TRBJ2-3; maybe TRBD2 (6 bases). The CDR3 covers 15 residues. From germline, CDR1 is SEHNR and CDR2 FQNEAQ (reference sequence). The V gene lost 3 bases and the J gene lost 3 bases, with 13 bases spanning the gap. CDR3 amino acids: CASSFTSLATDTQYF. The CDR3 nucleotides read TGTGCCAGCAGCTTTACGTCCCTAGCGACAGATACGCAGTATTTT. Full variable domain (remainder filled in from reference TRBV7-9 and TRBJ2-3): DTGVSQNPRHKITKRGQNVTFRCDPISEHNRLYWYRQTLGQGPEFLTYFQNEAQLEKSRLLSDRFSAERPKGSFSTLEIQRTEQGDSAMYLCASSFTSLATDTQYFGPGTRLTVL.

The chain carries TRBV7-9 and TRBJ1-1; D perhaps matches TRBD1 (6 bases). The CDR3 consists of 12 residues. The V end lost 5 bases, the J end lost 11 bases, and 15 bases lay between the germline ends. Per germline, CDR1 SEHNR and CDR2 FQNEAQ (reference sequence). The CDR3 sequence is CASSTDSRGAFF. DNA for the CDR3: TGTGCCAGCAGCACGGACAGCCGTGGGGCTTTCTTT.